Listed below are T cell receptor beta chains from one sample, sequenced in a study of blood T cell repertoires in COVID-19. TCRdb's table, derived via immunoSEQ multiplex PCR, lists solely in-frame clones and lacks some. The sample has over 150,000 clones, about 86% seen once; the top ten hold roughly 8.7%. Sequencing was carried out using peripheral blood. The receptors come from a man aged 50 to 60 with active or convalescent COVID-19. Both conserved end residues are part of each CDR3. A D gene is named only where the DNA matches it firmly. For some rows the clone size is stated as once, few or many, or as a class when expanded; others skip it.

length | D | J | size | V | CDR3 | DNA
15 | NA | TRBJ2-1 | NA | TRBV4-2 | CASSQELGQSSEQFF | TGTGCCAGCAGCCAAGAGTTAGGACAGAGTAGTGAGCAGTTCTTC
14 | TRBD1 | TRBJ1-1 | NA | TRBV6-6 | CASTGTGMNTEAFF | TGTGCCAGCACCGGGACAGGGATGAACACTGAAGCTTTCTTT
15 | TRBD1 | TRBJ2-2 | NA | TRBV7-6 | CASSLGQKNTGELFF | TGTGCCAGCAGCTTGGGACAGAAAAACACCGGGGAGCTGTTTTTT
14 | NA | TRBJ1-6 | NA | TRBV2 | CASSVRALNSPLHF | TGTGCCAGCAGTGTCCGAGCCCTTAATTCACCCCTCCACTTT
13 | NA | TRBJ1-3 | NA | TRBV30 | CAWSPGSGNTIYF | TGTGCCTGGAGTCCCGGCTCTGGAAACACCATATATTTT
14 | TRBD1 | TRBJ1-6 | NA | TRBV2 | CASSNRGFLVALHF | TGTGCCAGCAGTAACAGGGGTTTTCTTGTGGCCCTCCACTTT
14 | NA | TRBJ2-7 | once | TRBV5-4 | CASSKDSTTYEQYF | TGTGCCAGCAGCAAAGACTCAACAACCTACGAGCAGTACTTC
13 | NA | TRBJ1-4 | NA | TRBV30 | CAGGTTTNEKLFF | TGTGCCGGGGGGACTACAACTAATGAAAAACTGTTTTTT
14 | TRBD2 | TRBJ2-5 | NA | TRBV5-1 | CASSPDAGVGTQYF | TGCGCCAGCAGCCCGGATGCGGGGGTAGGGACCCAGTACTTC
14 | TRBD2 | TRBJ2-7 | NA | TRBV6-5 | CASTSGTSDAEQYF | TGTGCCAGCACTTCCGGGACTAGCGATGCCGAGCAGTACTTC
12 | NA | TRBJ2-2 | NA | TRBV19 | CASRSGGRELFF | TGTGCCAGTAGATCCGGGGGTAGAGAGCTGTTTTTT
11 | NA | TRBJ2-7 | NA | TRBV7-9 | CASGGQIEQYF | TGTGCCAGCGGAGGTCAGATCGAGCAGTACTTC
14 | TRBD1 | TRBJ1-6 | few | TRBV9 | CASSGETGDSPLHF | TGTGCCAGCAGCGGAGAGACAGGGGATTCACCCCTCCACTTT
14 | TRBD1 | TRBJ1-1 | NA | TRBV5-1 | CASSFATGHTEAFF | TGCGCCAGCAGCTTCGCGACAGGGCACACTGAAGCTTTCTTT
13 | TRBD1 | TRBJ2-3 | NA | TRBV6-5 | CASSNRGPDTQYF | TGTGCCAGCAGTAACAGGGGGCCAGATACGCAGTATTTT
14 | NA | TRBJ1-6 | NA | TRBV2 | CASSGGTPYSPLHF | TGTGCCAGCAGTGGGGGGACACCATATTCACCCCTCCACTTT
19 | TRBD1 | TRBJ1-5 | few | TRBV7-2 | CASSLYPGQGKFRNQPQHF | TGTGCCAGCAGCTTATACCCGGGACAGGGAAAATTTCGCAATCAGCCCCAGCATTTT
15 | TRBD2 | TRBJ2-5 | NA | TRBV5-6 | CASRLAGGRVETQYF | TGTGCCAGCAGGCTAGCGGGGGGGCGGGTAGAGACCCAGTACTTC
16 | NA | TRBJ2-3 | NA | TRBV19 | CASRNRGGSATDTQYF | TGTGCCAGTAGAAACAGGGGAGGCTCTGCCACAGATACGCAGTATTTT
14 | TRBD2 | TRBJ2-7 | once | TRBV6-5 | CASSRTSLPFEQYF | TGTGCCAGCAGTCGGACTAGCCTACCCTTCGAGCAGTACTTC
15 | TRBD1 | TRBJ2-3 | NA | TRBV7-2 | CATNRAGGGTDTQYF | TGTGCCACCAACAGGGCAGGGGGAGGCACAGATACGCAGTATTTT
13 | NA | TRBJ2-1 | NA | TRBV10-3 | CAISEGRDNEQFF | TGTGCCATCAGTGAAGGCAGGGACAATGAGCAGTTCTTC
13 | TRBD1 | TRBJ2-7 | few | TRBV11-2 | CASSLGWTGEQYF | TGTGCCAGCAGCTTAGGGTGGACAGGCGAGCAGTACTTC
18 | TRBD2 | TRBJ2-5 | once | TRBV7-3 | CASSLTGSGRALRGTQYF | TGTGCCAGCAGCTTAACGGGGAGCGGGAGGGCCCTCAGGGGGACCCAGTACTTC
15 | NA | TRBJ1-6 | NA | TRBV3-1/TRBV3-2 | CASSQGTGANSPLHF | TGTGCCAGCAGCCAAGGGACGGGAGCTAATTCACCCCTCCACTTT
16 | NA | TRBJ2-3 | NA | TRBV5-1 | CASSLDGRGASDTQYF | TGCGCCAGCAGCTTGGATGGCAGGGGCGCCTCAGATACGCAGTATTTT
18 | TRBD2 | TRBJ2-5 | NA | TRBV9 | CASSVSVAGGPGQETQYF | TGTGCCAGCAGCGTATCGGTAGCGGGAGGGCCAGGACAAGAGACCCAGTACTTC
15 | TRBD1 | TRBJ2-7 | NA | TRBV19 | CASRLRDRGPYEQYF | TGTGCCAGTAGGTTACGGGACAGGGGACCCTACGAGCAGTACTTC
15 | TRBD1 | TRBJ1-2 | once | TRBV18 | CASSPLPGGAYGYTF | TGTGCCAGCTCACCACTCCCAGGGGGCGCCTATGGCTACACCTTC
17 | TRBD1 | TRBJ1-2 | few | TRBV28 | CASSLLYWTGENYGYTF | TGTGCCAGCAGTTTATTGTATTGGACAGGGGAAAACTATGGCTACACCTTC
13 | NA | TRBJ2-7 | once | TRBV12-3/TRBV12-4 | CASSSGISYEQYF | TGTGCCAGCAGTTCAGGGATCTCCTACGAGCAGTACTTC
14 | NA | TRBJ2-5 | few | TRBV5-1 | CASSLARSSETQYF | TGCGCCAGCAGCTTGGCGCGGAGCTCGGAGACCCAGTACTTC
15 | TRBD2 | TRBJ2-7 | NA | TRBV7-2 | CASSLGSAGGSEQYF | TGTGCCAGCAGCTTAGGGTCGGCAGGCGGGAGCGAGCAGTACTTC
13 | NA | TRBJ2-2 | once | TRBV7-6 | CASSLRGGGELFF | TGTGCCAGCAGCTTAAGGGGCGGCGGGGAGCTGTTTTTT
16 | NA | TRBJ2-2 | NA | TRBV3-1/TRBV3-2 | CASSQSRLVATGELFF | TGTGCCAGCAGCCAATCCCGACTAGTCGCCACCGGGGAGCTGTTTTTT
15 | TRBD1 | TRBJ1-5 | NA | TRBV4-1 | CASSQVWVQGTAQHF | TGCGCCAGCAGCCAAGTTTGGGTACAGGGGACGGCCCAGCATTTT